This T cell receptor (beta chain) was profiled in a study of post-analysis software for immune sequencing data. Study-wide findings and caveats: Samples made in the same batch grouped tightly together by F measure. A significant reduction in normalized Chao1 diversity was observed in multiple sclerosis patients versus controls. Five TRBV segments, including TRBV5-6, TRBV5-1 and TRBV20-1, were more frequent in patients than controls.

CDR3 length equals 14 residues. Trimming shortened V by 5 bases and J by 7 bases, and 15 bases separated the two germline ends. Remarks on this clonotype: Its target is unknown.

TCR beta cDNA libraries had unique molecular identifiers. Via MiXCR, TCRdb re-called the PCR reads, giving one row per CDR3 protein. The repertoire has approximately 730,000 distinct CDR3 sequences, around 42% of them found once; the top ten carry 4.9%. This TCR came from a girl aged 10-17 years with multiple sclerosis. Material for sequencing was blood. The gene calls are TRBV12-3 or TRBV12-4 and TRBJ2-1, with D unresolved. The CDR3: CASSPPGVRNEQFF. The CDR3 DNA is TGTGCCAGCAGTCCACCCGGCGTACGAAATGAGCAGTTCTTC.